This T cell receptor beta chain was profiled in a study of T cells after yellow fever vaccination. Across the study: SMART-Seq v4 Ultra Low Input served to prepare low-cell-number fractions. Broader study findings: Though weaker, the secondary response peaked faster, on day 5 versus 15.

The CDR3 totals 14 residues. Germline-derived CDR1 and CDR2 are MNHNS and SASEGT. Trimming shortened V by 4 bases and J by 0 bases, and 7 bases separated the two germline ends. A note on this clonotype: Its cognate antigen is unknown.

Each CDR3 protein is one row after TCRdb ran MiXCR on the 5' RACE reads. The sample carries 60,000 to 85,000 distinct CDR3 sequences, approximately 7.7% recorded once. The sequence derives from a man between 18 and 35 years old who received the YFV17D yellow fever vaccine. Sequenced material: CD8+ T cells sorted from PBMCs, taken around 5 days after the first yellow fever vaccination. The chain carries TRBV6-1 and TRBJ2-4; D ambiguous. CDR3 amino acids: CASSGSRAKNIQYF. DNA for the CDR3: TGTGCCAGCAGTGGTTCGCGAGCCAAAAACATTCAGTACTTC.